The subject of this entry is one TCR beta chain. Each sample's TCRB immunosequencing used five hundred nanograms of biopsy DNA. Libraries were prepared by immunoSEQ multiplex PCR; TCRdb keeps only in-frame clonotypes and omits some of them. Here the sample spans some 10,000 clones, approximately 81% being singletons. As to time point: neoterminal ileum biopsy at postoperative endoscopy, about 6 months after surgery. V shed 3 bases, J shed 4 bases, and the junction held 5 bases outside the gene matches. The CDR3 totals 13 residues. Germline V gene lookup returns CDR1 GTSNPN and CDR2 SVGIG (reference sequence). These data belong to a study of T cell repertoires in ileal Crohn's disease.

Sample: ileal tissue. The chain has TRBV30 and TRBJ1-2; TRBD1 matches 7 bases. The receptor comes from an adult with Crohn's disease. CDR3 loop: CAWSQRTGYGYTF. The DNA for the CDR3 is TGTGCCTGGAGCCAACGGACAGGCTATGGCTACACCTTC.